The T cell receptor beta chain described here comes from a study of type 1 regulatory T cells. Study context: T-allo10 is a Tr1-enriched, alloantigen-specific CD4 T cell product made in vitro.

TCRdb itself ran the reads through MiXCR, one entry per CDR3 protein. The sample has fewer than 80,000 distinct CDR3 sequences, around 21% seen once. Study-level findings and limits: Type 1 regulatory T cells had a more restricted TCR repertoire than non-type 1 regulatory T cells.

In regard to this clonotype: Its cognate antigen is unknown.

Unmatched junction bases numbered 5, after V lost 4 bases and J lost 4 bases. The CDR3 covers 14 residues. Germline lookup yields CDR1 SGHRS and CDR2 YFSETQ. Sequenced material: cultured type 1 regulatory T (Tr1) cells, either the whole culture or a sorted fraction (not recorded which). The chain has TRBV5-1 and TRBJ2-1; 7 bases agree with TRBD2. This clonotype was sampled from a human donor in good health. CDR3 DNA: TGCGCCAGCAGCGAGAGCGGGGCATACAATGAGCAGTTCTTC. Its protein product is CASSESGAYNEQFF.